The text below deals with one T cell receptor (beta chain). What it recognizes is unknown. PCR used 60 Vbeta primers and 13 Jbeta primers. Sequencing used immunoSEQ multiplex PCR; TCRdb keeps in-frame clones, though not all of them. Of around 160,000 clones listed, approximately 72% were seen once; the top ten hold approximately 1.5%. The data were obtained in a study of cytomegalovirus exposure and HLA in healthy donors. Every donor was a healthy person donating bone marrow. Germline-derived CDR1 and CDR2 are KGHSH and LQKENI. Trimming left V 4 bases short and J 3 bases short, with 11 bases between. This CDR3 has 14 residues. Points from the study as a whole: The study flagged some 180 TCR beta chains as cytomegalovirus-associated. Rarity held for most TCR sequences, but there were some public TCRs that occurred in many donors.

The sample taken for sequencing was PBMCs. V usage is TRBV18 and J usage is TRBJ2-3; weak D call: TRBD1 (5 bases). The sequence was obtained from a man between 45 and 60 years old in good health and CMV-seronegative. DNA for the CDR3: TGTGCCAGCTCACGGTCAGGGTCAACAGATACGCAGTATTTT. It translates to CASSRSGSTDTQYF.